One sample yielded the 3 T cell receptor beta chains listed below, sequenced in a study of blood T cells in healthy people across ages. A J-beta primer mix and a sample-barcoded 5' primer were used in a second PCR of roughly 7 to 12 cycles. TCRdb passed the 5' RACE reads through MiXCR, listing each CDR3 protein once. The repertoire holds hundreds of thousands of distinct CDR3 sequences, roughly a quarter seen once, with approximately 3.3% in the top ten. This sample was also put to use in a study of T cells of mothers and their children.

Sample: blood. These receptors originate from a boy aged 2 to 9 in good health.

The chain employs TRBV7-9 and TRBJ2-5; D assignment may be TRBD1 or TRBD2 (5 bases each). The CDR3 sequence is 16 residues long. Trimming cost V 5 bases and J 5 bases, with 21 bases left between them. Germline loops: CDR1 SEHNR, CDR2 FQNEAQ (reference sequence). The CDR3: CASSTPGRPFAETQYF. For the CDR3, the DNA is TGTGCCAGCAGCACCCCGGGACGGCCTTTCGCGGAGACCCAGTACTTC.

This clonotype was found many times. This chain links TRBV5-1 with TRBJ2-7; tentative D call: TRBD1 (5 bases). The CDR3 extends over 12 amino acids. V lost 0 bases, J lost 7 bases, and 8 bases lay in between. CDR1 is SGHRS and CDR2 is YFSETQ in the germline V gene. The CDR3: CASSLVRDEQYF. Written as DNA, the CDR3 is TGCGCCAGCAGCTTGGTCAGGGATGAGCAGTACTTC.

A note on this clonotype: An end of the junction does not agree with germline; a read error may underlie this. The CDR3: CASSWDPRAGELFF. The CDR3 DNA reads TGTGCCAGCAGTTGGGACCCGAGGGCCGGGGAGCTGTTCTTT. The chain combines TRBV12-3 or TRBV12-4 with TRBJ2-2, with D perhaps TRBD1 or TRBD2 (5 bases each). The CDR3 extends over 14 amino acids.